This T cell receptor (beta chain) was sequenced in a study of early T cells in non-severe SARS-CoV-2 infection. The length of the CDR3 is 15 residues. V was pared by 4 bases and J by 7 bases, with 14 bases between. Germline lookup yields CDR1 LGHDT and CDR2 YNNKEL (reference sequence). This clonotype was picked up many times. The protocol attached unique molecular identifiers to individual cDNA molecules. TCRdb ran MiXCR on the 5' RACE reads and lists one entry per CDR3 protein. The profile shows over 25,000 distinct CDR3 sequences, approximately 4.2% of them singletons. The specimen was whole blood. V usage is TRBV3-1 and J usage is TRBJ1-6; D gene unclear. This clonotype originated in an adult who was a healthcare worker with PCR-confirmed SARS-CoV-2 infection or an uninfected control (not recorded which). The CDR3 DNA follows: TGTGCCAGCAGCCTCTCGGGATTCTCCAATTCACCCCTCCACTTT. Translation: CASSLSGFSNSPLHF.